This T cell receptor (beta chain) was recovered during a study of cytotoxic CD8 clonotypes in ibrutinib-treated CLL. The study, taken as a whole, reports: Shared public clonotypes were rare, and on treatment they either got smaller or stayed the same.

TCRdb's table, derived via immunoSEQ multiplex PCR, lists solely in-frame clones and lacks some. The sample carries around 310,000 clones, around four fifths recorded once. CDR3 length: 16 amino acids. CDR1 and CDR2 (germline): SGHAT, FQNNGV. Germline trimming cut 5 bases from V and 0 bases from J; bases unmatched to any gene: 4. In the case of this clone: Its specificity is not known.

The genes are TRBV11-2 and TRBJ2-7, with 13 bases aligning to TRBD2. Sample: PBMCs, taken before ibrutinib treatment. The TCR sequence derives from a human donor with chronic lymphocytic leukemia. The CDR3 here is CASSHRTSGSSYEQYF. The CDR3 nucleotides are TGTGCCAGCAGCCACCGGACTAGCGGGAGCTCCTACGAGCAGTACTTC.